This T cell receptor (beta chain) was identified during a study of response to subunit inactivated influenza vaccine. Findings and caveats of the study: The authors suggested that few new T cells are recruited per seasonal influenza vaccination.

Unmatched junction bases numbered 8, after V lost 3 bases and J lost 8 bases. The CDR3 totals 16 residues. Germline V gene sequence: CDR1 MDHEN, CDR2 SYDVKM. Each CDR3 protein is one row after TCRdb ran MiXCR on the RT-PCR reads. Of around 790,000 distinct CDR3 sequences in the sample, 21% were seen once. As for this clonotype: Its target is unknown.

The origin of this receptor is a man aged 50-59 years who received an inactivated influenza vaccine. Material: PBMCs from blood, obtained 5 days after vaccination. The chain joins TRBV28 to TRBJ2-1; 12 bases agree with TRBD1. DNA of the CDR3: TGTGCCAGCAGTTTTCCGGGACAGGGGGCTGTAGATGAGCAGTTCTTC. Protein sequence: CASSFPGQGAVDEQFF.